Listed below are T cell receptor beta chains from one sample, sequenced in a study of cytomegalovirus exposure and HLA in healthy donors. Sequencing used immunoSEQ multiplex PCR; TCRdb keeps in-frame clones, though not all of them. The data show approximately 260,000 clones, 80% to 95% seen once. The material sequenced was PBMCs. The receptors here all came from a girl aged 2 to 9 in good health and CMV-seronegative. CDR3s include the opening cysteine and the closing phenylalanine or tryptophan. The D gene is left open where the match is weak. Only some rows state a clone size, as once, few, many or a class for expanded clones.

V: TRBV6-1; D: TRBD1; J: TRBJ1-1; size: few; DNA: TGTGCCAGCAGCTGGACAGGGACGAACACTGAAGCTTTCTTT; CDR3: CASSWTGTNTEAFF
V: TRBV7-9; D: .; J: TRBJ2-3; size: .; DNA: TGTGCCAGCAGCTATAATTCAGATACGCAGTATTTT; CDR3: CASSYNSDTQYF
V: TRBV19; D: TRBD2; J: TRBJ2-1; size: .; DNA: TGTGCCAGTAGTGGACTAGCGGGAGTTTACAATGAGCAGTTCTTC; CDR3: CASSGLAGVYNEQFF
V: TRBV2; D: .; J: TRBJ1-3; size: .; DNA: TGTGCCAGCAGTGAGAGTAGGGGCTCTGGAAACACCATATATTTT; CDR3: CASSESRGSGNTIYF
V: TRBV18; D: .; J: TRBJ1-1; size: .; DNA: TGTGCCAGCTCAACCATGGGGAGAGCTTTCTTT; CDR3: CASSTMGRAFF
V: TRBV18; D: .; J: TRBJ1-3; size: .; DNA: TGTGCCAGCGCGACATTCTCTGGAAACACCATATATTTT; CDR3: CASATFSGNTIYF
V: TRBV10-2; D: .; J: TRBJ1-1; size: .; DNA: TGCGCCAGCCCTCCCCATCTAATCACTGAAGCTTTCTTT; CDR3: CASPPHLITEAFF
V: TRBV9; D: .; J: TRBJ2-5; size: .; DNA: TGTGCCAGCAGCGTTTATCCTTCGGAGACCCAGTACTTC; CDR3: CASSVYPSETQYF
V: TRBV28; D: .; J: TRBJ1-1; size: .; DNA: TGTGCCAGCAGTCCCCCGGGGTTCCAGAACACTGAAGCTTTCTTT; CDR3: CASSPPGFQNTEAFF
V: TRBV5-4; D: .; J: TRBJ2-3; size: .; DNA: TGTGCCAGCAGCTATGGACAGTTAAGCACAGATACGCAGTATTTT; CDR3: CASSYGQLSTDTQYF
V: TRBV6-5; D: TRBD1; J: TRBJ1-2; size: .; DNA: TGTGCCAGCAGTTACTCGGGGACAGGGGGAGACTATGGCTACACCTTC; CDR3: CASSYSGTGGDYGYTF
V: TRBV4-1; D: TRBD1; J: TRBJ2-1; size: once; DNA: TGCGCCAGCAGCCATCTCGGGACAGGCCAATACAATGAGCAGTTCTTC; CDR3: CASSHLGTGQYNEQFF
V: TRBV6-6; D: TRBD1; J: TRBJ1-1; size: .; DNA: TGTGCCAGCAGTAAACAGGGGGCGAGCGCTGAAGCTTTCTTT; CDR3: CASSKQGASAEAFF
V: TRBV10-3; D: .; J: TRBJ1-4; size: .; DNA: TGTGCCATCAGTGAGTCTATCTCAACTAATGAAAAACTGTTTTTT; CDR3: CAISESISTNEKLFF
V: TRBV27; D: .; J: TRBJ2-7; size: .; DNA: TGTGCCACCAGGGGCGTCTACGAGCAGTACTTC; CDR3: CATRGVYEQYF
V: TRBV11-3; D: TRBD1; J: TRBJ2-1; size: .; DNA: TGTGCCAGCAGTGATACAGGGGACAATGAGCAGTTCTTC; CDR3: CASSDTGDNEQFF
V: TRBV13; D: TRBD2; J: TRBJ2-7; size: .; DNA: TGTGCCAGCAGCTCCCTGCGGGAGGGCCCCCACGAGCAGTACTTC; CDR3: CASSSLREGPHEQYF
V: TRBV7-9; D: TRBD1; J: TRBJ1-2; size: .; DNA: TGTGCCAGCAGCTTATATGTAGGACAGGGGGTCGACTATGGCTACACCTTC; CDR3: CASSLYVGQGVDYGYTF
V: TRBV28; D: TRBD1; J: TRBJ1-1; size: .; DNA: TGTGCCAGCAGTTTGGACAGGGGTGACACTGAAGCTTTCTTT; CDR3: CASSLDRGDTEAFF
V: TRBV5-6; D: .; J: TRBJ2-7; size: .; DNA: TGTGCCAGCAGCTTTGACACCGCCTACGAGCAGTACTTC; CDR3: CASSFDTAYEQYF
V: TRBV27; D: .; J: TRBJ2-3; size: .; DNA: TGTGCCAGCAGTCCCTCCGGGTTTCGCACAGATACGCAGTATTTT; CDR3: CASSPSGFRTDTQYF
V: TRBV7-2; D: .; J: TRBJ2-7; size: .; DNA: TGTGCCAGCAGCTCGTCCGGGACAAGCTACGAGCAGTACTTC; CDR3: CASSSSGTSYEQYF
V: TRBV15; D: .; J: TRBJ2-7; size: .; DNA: TGTGCCACCAGCACCTATACCGAGCAGTACTTC; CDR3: CATSTYTEQYF
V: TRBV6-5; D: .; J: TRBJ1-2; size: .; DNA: TGTGCCAGCAGTTCCTGGACAGTTTCCTATGGCTACACCTTC; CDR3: CASSSWTVSYGYTF
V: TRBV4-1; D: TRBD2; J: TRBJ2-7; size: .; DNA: TGCGCCAGCAGCCGCTTTAGCGGGGGGCACTCCTACGAGCAGTACTTC; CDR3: CASSRFSGGHSYEQYF
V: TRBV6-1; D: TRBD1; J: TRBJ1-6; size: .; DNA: TGTGCCAGCCGAACCTCGGGACAGAATAATTCACCCCTCCACTTT; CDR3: CASRTSGQNNSPLHF
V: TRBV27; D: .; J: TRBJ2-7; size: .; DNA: TGTGCCAGGCAAAGTTTAAAGGTAGGCGGCGAGCAGTACTTC; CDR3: CARQSLKVGGEQYF
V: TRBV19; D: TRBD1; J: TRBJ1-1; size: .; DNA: TGTGCCAGCCATGACAGGGTGACCACTGAAGCTTTCTTT; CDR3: CASHDRVTTEAFF
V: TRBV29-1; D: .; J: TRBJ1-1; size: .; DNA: TGCAGCGTTGAGGAGGGGAAGGTCACTGAAGCTTTCTTT; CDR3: CSVEEGKVTEAFF
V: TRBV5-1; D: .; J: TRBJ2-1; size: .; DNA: TGCGCCAGCAGCTTGGAGCACAATGAGCAGTTCTTC; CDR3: CASSLEHNEQFF
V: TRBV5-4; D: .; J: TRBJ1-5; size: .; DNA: TGTGCCAGCAGCTTGAGCGGCTCGGGGGAGCCCCAGCATTTT; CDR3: CASSLSGSGEPQHF
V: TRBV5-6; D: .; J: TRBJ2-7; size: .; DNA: TGTGCCAGCAGCTTGGGTGCGGGGAGCTCCTACGAGCAGTACTTC; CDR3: CASSLGAGSSYEQYF
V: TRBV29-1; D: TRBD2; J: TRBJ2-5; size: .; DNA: TGCAGCGTTGAAGCAATGGCAGGGAGCGGGGTCGAGACCCAGTACTTC; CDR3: CSVEAMAGSGVETQYF
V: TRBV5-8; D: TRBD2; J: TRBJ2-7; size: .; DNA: TGTGCCAGCAGCTTGGAGGGAGGGCCCTCCCCCTACGAGCAGTACTTC; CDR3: CASSLEGGPSPYEQYF
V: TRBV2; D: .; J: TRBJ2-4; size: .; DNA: TGTGCCAGCACAAGGGGGAACATTCAGTACTTC; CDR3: CASTRGNIQYF
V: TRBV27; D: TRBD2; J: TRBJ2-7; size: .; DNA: TGTGCCAGCAGTTTATACGGGCGCGGGAGTTTCTACGAGCAGTACTTC; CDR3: CASSLYGRGSFYEQYF
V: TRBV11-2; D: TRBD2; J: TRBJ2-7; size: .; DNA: TGTGCCAGCAGCGGCCAGAGCGGGGCGAAGGCCTACGAGCAGTACTTC; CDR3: CASSGQSGAKAYEQYF
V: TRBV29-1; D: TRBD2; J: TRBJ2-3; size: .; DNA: TGCAGCGTTGAAGTGGAGGGAGGGGGCACAGATACGCAGTATTTT; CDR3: CSVEVEGGGTDTQYF